This T cell receptor beta chain was recovered during a study of blood T cell repertoires in COVID-19. Looking at the study overall: The United States, Italy and Spain supplied acute and convalescent COVID-19 samples.

Germline V gene lookup returns CDR1 SGHKS and CDR2 YYEKEE (reference sequence). The CDR3 contains 16 residues. Trimming took 3 bases from V and 2 from J; bases not matched to a gene: 8. Generated by immunoSEQ multiplex PCR, the TCRdb table keeps only in-frame clones and is missing some. In the table there are approximately 360,000 clones, 90% of which are singletons. This clone was counted a single time. The sample taken for sequencing was peripheral blood. V gene TRBV5-5 combines with J gene TRBJ2-5; TRBD1 matches at 9 bases. This TCR was sampled from a man in his late teens or twenties with active or convalescent COVID-19. The CDR3 DNA follows: TGTGCCAGCAGCTCGCATACCGGGACAGGGCAAGAGACCCAGTACTTC. Residues: CASSSHTGTGQETQYF.